The 24 T cell receptor beta chains presented below share a single source sample, sequenced in a study of blood T cell repertoires in COVID-19. Some clones are missing from TCRdb's copy, which holds only in-frame ones; the method was immunoSEQ multiplex PCR. The data hold roughly 77,000 clones, with 85% to 90% observed a single time. The source material was peripheral blood. These receptors were taken from a woman older than 75 with active COVID-19.

The CDR3 DNA reads TGTGCCAGCAGCTTGAATTTCGGACAGGGGGTGGCCGGGGAGCTGTTTTTT. It is translated as CASSLNFGQGVAGELFF. The chain combines TRBV7-9 with TRBJ2-2; TRBD1 aligns across 10 bases. CDR3 length: 17 residues. Germline CDR1 SEHNR, CDR2 FQNEAQ (reference sequence). J gave up 6 bases and V 3 bases, and 10 bases lay outside the gene matches.

The chain uses TRBV18 and TRBJ1-3; D is possibly TRBD1 (5 bases). V was trimmed by 2 bases and J by 0 bases, leaving 11 bases between them. The CDR3 covers 16 residues. Germline loops: CDR1 KGHSH, CDR2 LQKENI. The CDR3 bases are TGTGCCAGCTCACCATCTACAGGTAGCTCTGGAAACACCATATATTTT. Protein sequence: CASSPSTGSSGNTIYF.

The chain carries TRBV6-6 and TRBJ2-1; 12 bases match TRBD2. The V gene's germline CDR1 is MNHNY and CDR2 SVGAGI (reference sequence). The V segment lost 6 bases and the J segment 0 bases; nucleotides outside the gene matches: 12. The CDR3 has 19 residues. DNA for the CDR3: TGTGCCAGCAGCTTCCTGAGACTAGCGGGAGCTGGCTCCTACAATGAGCAGTTCTTC. Its protein is CASSFLRLAGAGSYNEQFF.

The rearrangement uses TRBV9 and TRBJ1-2; D ambiguous. Germline lookup yields CDR1 SGDLS and CDR2 YYNGEE. V dropped 4 bases and J dropped 4 bases, with 17 bases sitting between them. This CDR3 contains 15 residues. The CDR3 DNA reads as TGTGCCAGCAGCTCCCGTGGCCCCCAAAGCTATGGCTACACCTTC. This encodes CASSSRGPQSYGYTF.

The CDR3 protein is CASSPGQAYEQYF. The CDR3 DNA reads as TGTGCCAGTAGCCCGGGACAGGCCTACGAGCAGTACTTC. The chain has TRBV19 and TRBJ2-7, with 8 bases aligning to TRBD1. Looked up from germline, CDR1 is LNHDA and CDR2 is SQIVND (reference sequence). This CDR3 spans 13 amino acids. Trimming at V came to 6 bases and at J to 2 bases, leaving 3 bases not matched to a gene.

The V call is TRBV28, the J call TRBJ1-1; D uncertain. Trimming removed 2 bases at V and 8 bases at J, with 9 bases between. The CDR3 extends over 12 amino acids. Germline-derived CDR1 and CDR2 are MDHEN and SYDVKM. The DNA of the CDR3 is TGTGCCAGCAGTTTAGTTGAGAAAGAAGCTTTCTTT. It is translated as CASSLVEKEAFF.

The CDR3 loop is CASSLGSGGEKLFF. As DNA, the CDR3 is TGCGCCAGCAGCTTGGGATCTGGTGGCGAAAAACTGTTTTTT. V usage is TRBV5-1 and J usage is TRBJ1-4; D call uncertain. CDR3 length: 14 amino acids. V gave up 0 bases and J gave up 8 bases, with 11 bases separating them. Germline CDR1 reads SGHRS; CDR2 reads YFSETQ.

The chain has TRBV9 and TRBJ2-1; TRBD2 aligns across 11 bases. This CDR3 region has 17 residues. V shed 3 bases, J shed 0 bases, and the junction held 5 bases outside the gene matches. Germline V gene lookup returns CDR1 SGDLS and CDR2 YYNGEE. This CDR3 is CASSEGTSGFSYNEQFF. The DNA for the CDR3 is TGTGCCAGCAGCGAGGGGACTAGCGGATTCTCCTACAATGAGCAGTTCTTC.

The chain couples TRBV7-3 to TRBJ2-3, with D maybe TRBD2 (5 bases). CDR3 length: 14 residues. V was clipped by 3 bases and J by 6 bases, with 13 bases between them. Germline V lookup: CDR1 SGHTA, CDR2 FQGTGA. The CDR3 bases are TGTGCCAGCAGCTTGGCGGGTCCGTCGGATACGCAGTATTTT. The encoded protein is CASSLAGPSDTQYF.

This chain connects TRBV3-1 (or the pseudogene TRBV3-2) to TRBJ2-1, with 10 bases identical to TRBD2. With V trimmed by 0 bases and J by 14 bases, 13 bases remained unmatched. This CDR3 is built from 16 residues. Germline lookup yields CDR1 LGHDT and CDR2 YNNKEL (reference sequence). CDR3 nucleotide sequence: TGTGCCAGCAGCCAAGAAAGGCAGGCTAGCGGGAGAGGTGAGTTCTTC. Translation gives CASSQERQASGRGEFF.

The V and J genes are TRBV7-8 and TRBJ1-3; tentatively, D is TRBD1 (5 bases). Germline V CDR1 and CDR2: SGHVS, FQNEAQ. This CDR3 has 15 amino acids. V gave up 2 bases and J gave up 2 bases, with 10 bases separating them. The CDR3 sequence: CASSLTGVAGNTIYF. CDR3 DNA: TGTGCCAGCAGCTTAACGGGGGTCGCTGGAAACACCATATATTTT.

This clone showed up just once. The rearrangement joins TRBV29-1 to TRBJ1-2, with 8 bases aligning to TRBD1. Germline loops: CDR1 SQVTM, CDR2 ANQGSEA. The CDR3 loop spans 12 amino acids. J gave up 10 bases and V 3 bases, and 7 bases lay outside the gene matches. CDR3 in DNA: TGCAGCGTTGATTTGACAGGGGCAACCTACACCTTC. Translation: CSVDLTGATYTF.

This rearrangement joins TRBV5-1 to TRBJ2-5; 9 positions agree with TRBD2. There are 14 residues in the CDR3. Germline V gene sequence: CDR1 SGHRS, CDR2 YFSETQ. The junction had 3 bases not matched to a gene; V was cut back by 2 bases and J by 4 bases. CDR3 region: CASSFRTSVETQYF. The CDR3 DNA reads as TGCGCCAGCAGCTTCAGGACTAGCGTAGAGACCCAGTACTTC.

The table lists this clone with a count of one. The chain recombines TRBV6-6 with TRBJ1-1, with D unclear. Germline-derived CDR1 and CDR2 are MNHNY and SVGAGI (reference sequence). V lost 5 bases and J lost 5, with 12 bases in between. This CDR3 spans 13 amino acids. CDR3 nucleotides: TGTGCCAGCAGTAGACAAAGAATGACTGAAGCTTTCTTT. Its protein is CASSRQRMTEAFF.

The V and J genes are TRBV18 and TRBJ1-1; no reliable D call. Germline V CDR1 and CDR2: KGHSH, LQKENI. This CDR3 contains 16 residues. Trimming took 5 bases from V and 4 from J, leaving 20 bases between them. As DNA, the CDR3 is TGTGCCAGCTCATCCCAATCCGGGTTCCAGACCACTGAAGCTTTCTTT. Its protein is CASSSQSGFQTTEAFF.

This clone came up once. The chain has TRBV28 and TRBJ2-5, with 9 bases identical to TRBD1. This CDR3 has 14 residues. CDR1 is MDHEN, CDR2 SYDVKM, per germline. The ends lost 5 bases at V and 5 bases at J; junction bases unmatched: 6. This CDR3 reads CASSRNRGQETQYF. CDR3 nucleotides: TGTGCCAGCAGTCGTAACAGGGGGCAGGAGACCCAGTACTTC. Supplemented by reference TRBV28 and TRBJ2-5, the full variable domain reads DVKVTQSSRYLVKRTGEKVFLECVQDMDHENMFWYRQDPGLGLRLIYFSYDVKMKEKGDIPEGYSVSREKKERFSLILESASTNQTSMYLCASSRNRGQETQYFGPGTRLLVL.

This chain links TRBV7-2 with TRBJ2-5; perhaps TRBD1 as D (6 bases). CDR3 size: 14 residues. Trimming shortened V by 6 bases and J by 5 bases, and 16 bases separated the two germline ends. CDR1 and CDR2 (germline): SGHTA, FQGNSA. This CDR3 reads CASSPGQRGETQYF. CDR3 coding DNA: TGTGCCAGCAGTCCCGGACAGAGGGGGGAGACCCAGTACTTC.

This sequence joins TRBV25-1 and TRBJ2-1, with TRBD2 matching over 10 bases. The CDR3 runs to 15 residues. Germline values: CDR1 MGHDK, CDR2 SYGVNS. The junction had 15 bases not matched to a gene; V was cut back by 4 bases and J by 15 bases. The CDR3 nucleotides are TGTGCCAGCAGTGCATCTAGCGGGAGTTTATCACCGGCGTTCTTC. This translates into CASSASSGSLSPAFF.

J is TRBJ2-6 and V is TRBV11-3, with a possible D match to TRBD2 (6 bases). The CDR3 is made up of 15 amino acids. V was shortened by 5 bases and J by 1 base, with 9 bases between the two germline ends. CDR1 and CDR2 (germline): SGHNT, YENEEA. CDR3: CASSPRGSGANVLTF. CDR3 in DNA: TGTGCCAGCAGCCCCCGGGGGTCTGGGGCCAACGTCCTGACTTTC. Based on the CDR3 plus reference TRBV11-3 and TRBJ2-6, the full variable domain is EAGVVQSPRYKIIEKKQPVAFWCNPISGHNTLYWYLQNLGQGPELLIRYENEEAVDDSQLPKDRFSAERLKGVDSTLKIQPAELGDSAVYLCASSPRGSGANVLTFGAGSRLTVL.

This chain connects TRBV28 to TRBJ2-1; no clear D gene. The germline CDR1 and CDR2 sequences are MDHEN and SYDVKM. CDR3 size: 9 residues. V was clipped by 9 bases and J by 7 bases, with 4 bases between them. The CDR3 is CASLNEQFF. For the CDR3, the DNA is TGTGCCAGTCTTAATGAGCAGTTCTTC.

The genes are TRBV5-4 and TRBJ1-2, with D possibly being TRBD1 (6 bases). Germline V lookup: CDR1 SGHNT, CDR2 YYREEE (reference sequence). This CDR3 comprises 15 residues. Trimming stripped 3 bases from V and 3 bases from J, with 15 bases between. The CDR3 DNA reads TGTGCCAGCAGCTCCCCAGGGGTTTCCGACTATGGCTACACCTTC. Translating it yields CASSSPGVSDYGYTF.

The chain recombines TRBV5-1 with TRBJ2-2; 8 positions agree with TRBD2. CDR3 length equals 16 residues. CDR1 and CDR2 (germline): SGHRS, YFSETQ. Trimming took 3 bases from V and 6 from J; bases not matched to a gene: 10. The CDR3 sequence is CASSSPGTRSSGELFF. The CDR3, as DNA: TGCGCCAGCAGCTCTCCTGGGACTAGATCGTCCGGGGAGCTGTTTTTT.

The chain couples TRBV7-8 to TRBJ2-1; 7 bases align to TRBD2. V was clipped by 5 bases and J by 8 bases; unmatched bases: 9. Per germline, CDR1 SGHVS and CDR2 FQNEAQ. CDR3 length: 14 residues. Here the CDR3 DNA reads TGTGCCAGCAGCAACCGGGACTATGGCCATGAGCAGTTCTTC. It specifies CASSNRDYGHEQFF.

The chain is built from TRBV5-5 and TRBJ1-4, with 8 bases matching TRBD1. V was pared by 4 bases and J by 2 bases, with 4 bases of the junction left unmatched. The CDR3 totals 15 residues. Germline CDR1 is SGHKS and CDR2 is YYEKEE (reference sequence). CDR3 bases: TGTGCCAGCAGCCAACAGGGGGGGACTAATGAAAAACTGTTTTTT. Its translation: CASSQQGGTNEKLFF.